Following are 22 T cell receptor beta chains from one sample sequenced in a study of metastatic and nonmetastatic thyroid tumors (dated by TCRdb to 2020 to 2021). Before undergoing thyroid surgery, none of the patients had been given any kind of treatment. The library was built by means of PCR. The data were produced on an Illumina HiSeq 4000. Using fastp at Q25 and MiXCR, TCRdb reprocessed the public reads and kept productive beta chains. The table for this sample lists some 39,000 clones; around 17% of them were counted only once. The ten largest make up 22% of the sample. The sequenced sample was blood. The origin of the receptors is a female donor with papillary thyroid cancer or a benign thyroid nodule (not recorded which). Some clones in this sample may be carry-over from other donors' samples.

This sequence joins TRBV24-1 and TRBJ2-3, with D tentatively TRBD1 (6 bases). The CDR3 contains 13 residues. The V gene lost 4 bases and the J gene lost 2 bases, with 6 bases spanning the gap. Germline values: CDR1 KGHDR, CDR2 SFDVKD. The CDR3, as DNA: TGTGCCACCAGTGAGGGGGCCACAGATACGCAGTATTTT. Encoded protein: CATSEGATDTQYF.

In its sample, this clone was seen a few times. The J gene is TRBJ2-6, the V gene TRBV6-2 or TRBV6-3; D might be TRBD2 (5 bases). The ends were cut back, 1 base at V and 0 bases at J, with 13 bases in the middle. The CDR3 covers 18 residues. Looked up from germline, CDR1 is MNHEY and CDR2 is SVGEGT. CDR3 protein: CASSYYSRTASGANVLTF. In DNA form, the CDR3 reads TGTGCCAGCAGTTACTACTCTAGGACTGCCTCTGGGGCCAACGTCCTGACTTTC.

V is TRBV12-5 and J is TRBJ2-1; D call uncertain. Germline loops: CDR1 LGHNT, CDR2 FRNRAP. The CDR3 runs 14 residues. Trimming took off 2 bases at V and 6 bases at J, with 11 bases between the two ends. The CDR3 DNA sequence: TGTGCTAGTGGTTTGAGTCTATGTGGCAATGAGCAGTTCTTC. Amino acid sequence: CASGLSLCGNEQFF. The full variable domain, rest sourced from reference TRBV12-5 and TRBJ2-1, is DARVTQTPRHKVTEMGQEVTMRCQPILGHNTVFWYRQTMMQGLELLAYFRNRAPLDDSGMPKDRFSAEMPDATLATLKIQPSEPRDSAVYFCASGLSLCGNEQFFGPGTRLTVL.

This clone was found a few times. This chain joins TRBV6-5 and TRBJ2-7; D may be TRBD2 (6 bases). The CDR3 has 14 residues. CDR1 is MNHEY and CDR2 is SVGAGI in the germline V gene. Trimming removed 2 bases at V and 7 bases at J, with 15 bases between. CDR3 amino acids: CASSYGGNHGEQYF. As DNA, the CDR3 is TGTGCCAGCAGTTACGGCGGGAACCATGGAGAGCAGTACTTC.

This clone was picked up a small number of times. V gene TRBV5-4 combines with J gene TRBJ2-3; tentative D call: TRBD2 (6 bases). The CDR3 spans 13 residues. Looked up from germline, CDR1 is SGHNT and CDR2 is YYREEE (reference sequence). Trimming pared 7 bases from V and 1 base from J, leaving 10 bases between. CDR3 in DNA: TGTGCCAGCCGGGAGTGGGGCACAGATACGCAGTATTTT. Its translation: CASREWGTDTQYF.

This clone has at least ten counts. J is TRBJ1-5 and V is TRBV11-2, with a weak D call TRBD1 (6 bases). The V end lost 0 bases, the J end lost 1 base, and 10 bases lay between the germline ends. Germline loops: CDR1 SGHAT, CDR2 FQNNGV. The CDR3 loop spans 16 amino acids. The CDR3, as DNA: TGTGCCAGCAGCTTAGATGAGGGGGGAAGCAATCAGCCCCAGCATTTT. It is translated as CASSLDEGGSNQPQHF. The variable domain in full, with the rest retrieved from reference TRBV11-2 and TRBJ1-5, is EAGVAQSPRYKIIEKRQSVAFWCNPISGHATLYWYQQILGQGPKLLIQFQNNGVVDDSQLPKDRFSAERLKGVDSTLKIQPAKLEDSAVYLCASSLDEGGSNQPQHFGDGTRLSIL.

The count of this clone is one. This may come from a read error, since a much larger clone is one base off. The V call is TRBV18, the J call TRBJ1-5; 7 nucleotides align to TRBD1. CDR3 length: 16 residues. CDR1 and CDR2 (germline): KGHSH, LQKENI. CDR3 nucleotides: TGTGCCAGCTCGGACAGGCCGGAAGGCGGCAATCGGCCCCAGCATTTT. It is translated as CASSDRPEGGNRPQHF. The full variable domain, completed using reference TRBV18 and TRBJ1-5, is NAGVMQNPRHLVRRRGQEARLRCSPMKGHSHVYWYRQLPEEGLKFMVYLQKENIIDESGMPKERFSAEFPKEGPSILRIQQVVRGDSAAYFCASSDRPEGGNRPQHFGDGTRLSIL.

In its sample, this clone was seen many times. The chain uses TRBV12-3 or TRBV12-4 and TRBJ1-2; D is perhaps TRBD1 (6 bases). Trimming took 4 bases from V and 12 from J, leaving 27 bases between them. The CDR3 runs 16 residues. DNA of the CDR3: TGTGCCAGCAGTTCTGGGACACCCTTACTTTCTGGTCTGGACACCTTC. Protein sequence: CASSSGTPLLSGLDTF.

This clone was seen many times. V usage is TRBV28 and J usage is TRBJ1-1; 9 positions agree with TRBD1. Germline V CDR1 and CDR2: MDHEN, SYDVKM. The CDR3 is 14 amino acids. V was pared by 7 bases and J by 3 bases, with 6 bases of the junction left unmatched. The CDR3 bases are TGTGCCAGCACCTCGGGACAGGGTTACACTGAAGCTTTCTTT. Translated: CASTSGQGYTEAFF.

This clone was detected ten times or more. The chain has TRBV5-1 and TRBJ1-1; D remains ambiguous. Germline V lookup: CDR1 SGHRS, CDR2 YFSETQ. The CDR3 is 12 residues long. V was cut by 4 bases and J by 7 bases, with 11 bases left in between. CDR3 DNA sequence: TGCGCCAGCAGCCTGGACCTGGATGAAGCTTTCTTT. Protein product: CASSLDLDEAFF. The entire variable domain, with the rest obtained from reference TRBV5-1 and TRBJ1-1, is as follows: KAGVTQTPRYLIKTRGQQVTLSCSPISGHRSVSWYQQTPGQGLQFLFEYFSETQRNKGNFPGRFSGRQFSNSRSEMNVSTLELGDSALYLCASSLDLDEAFFGQGTRLTVV.

This clone was recorded at least ten times. The rearrangement joins TRBV2 to TRBJ1-1, with 7 bases identical to TRBD1. V lost 8 bases and J lost 0; bases outside the gene matches: 6. Germline-derived CDR1 and CDR2 are SNHLY and FYNNEI. This CDR3 comprises 14 residues. The chain's CDR3 is CASLPTGLNTEAFF. In DNA form, the CDR3 reads TGTGCCAGCCTACCGACAGGGCTGAACACTGAAGCTTTCTTT.

This clone has more than one count but fewer than ten. Just one base apart from a much larger clone, this may be a read error. V is TRBV5-1 and J is TRBJ1-1; 7 nucleotides agree with TRBD1. From germline, CDR1 is SGHRS and CDR2 YFSETQ. CDR3 length equals 14 residues. CDR3 DNA: TGCGCCAGCAGCAACAGGGGATTTGGGACTGGAGCTTTCTTT. Translation: CASSNRGFGTGAFF. The variable domain in full, with the rest retrieved from reference TRBV5-1 and TRBJ1-1, is KAGVTQTPRYLIKTRGQQVTLSCSPISGHRSVSWYQQTPGQGLQFLFEYFSETQRNKGNFPGRFSGRQFSNSRSEMNVSTLELGDSALYLCASSNRGFGTGAFFGQGTRLTVV.

For the CDR3, the DNA is TGTGCCAGCAGTTTAAGCGACGGCTACGAGCAGTACTTC. It yields the protein CASSLSDGYEQYF. The rearrangement joins TRBV27 to TRBJ2-7; D call uncertain. The CDR3 totals 13 residues. Germline V CDR1 and CDR2: MNHEY, SMNVEV (reference sequence). V shed 2 bases and J shed 3 bases, with 8 bases lying between them.

This clone was detected a few times. This chain links TRBV20-1 with TRBJ2-2; D may be TRBD1 (5 bases). Germline V CDR1 and CDR2: DFQATT, SNEGSKA (reference sequence). Between the trimmed V and J ends, which lost 3 bases and 6 bases, there was a span of 14 bases. The CDR3 spans 14 residues. The CDR3 sequence: CSASGQGVAGELFF. The CDR3 DNA sequence: TGCAGTGCTAGTGGTCAGGGTGTAGCCGGGGAGCTGTTTTTT.

Points on this clone: The junction shows a germline mismatch at one end, possibly a read error. The chain is built from TRBV7-7 and TRBJ1-1; D is unclear. In germline, CDR1 is SSHAT, CDR2 FNYEAQ (reference sequence). CDR3 length equals 13 residues. CDR3 amino acids: CASSLNDDTEAFF. CDR3 coding DNA: TGTGCTAGCAGCTTAAATGACGACACTGAAGCTTTCTTT.

This clone was recorded many times. The V gene is TRBV20-1, the J gene TRBJ1-2, with D possibly matching TRBD1 (5 bases). Trimming took 3 bases from V and 2 from J, leaving 13 bases between them. The CDR3 extends over 14 amino acids. Germline CDR1 is DFQATT and CDR2 is SNEGSKA (reference sequence). The CDR3: CSASLGGDNYGYTF. The CDR3 DNA reads as TGCAGTGCTAGTTTGGGAGGGGACAACTATGGCTACACCTTC.

There are many counts of this clone. At one end, the junction sequence differs from germline, possibly due to a read error. The V call is TRBV2, the J call TRBJ1-1; D call uncertain. Germline V CDR1 and CDR2: SNHLY, FYNNEI. The CDR3 has 13 residues. The CDR3 sequence is CASKGNSNTEASF. CDR3 nucleotides: TGTGCCAGCAAAGGTAACAGCAACACTGAAGCTTCCTTT.

Sample share makes this clone medium-sized. The chain employs TRBV6-1 and TRBJ2-2; D not resolved. Trimming took 6 bases from V and 5 from J, leaving 7 bases between them. Per germline, CDR1 MNHNS and CDR2 SASEGT. This CDR3 has 12 amino acids. DNA for the CDR3: TGTGCCAGCAGCCTCGTAACCGGGGAGCTGTTTTTT. Protein product: CASSLVTGELFF.

This clone has at least ten counts. The gene calls are TRBV7-2 and TRBJ1-3; no reliable D call. CDR3 length: 13 amino acids. Trimming pared 5 bases from V and 0 bases from J, leaving 5 bases between. Germline CDR1 reads SGHTA; CDR2 reads FQGNSA. The CDR3 here is CASSPFSGNTIYF. As DNA, the CDR3 is TGTGCCAGCAGCCCGTTCTCTGGAAACACCATATATTTT.

This clone came up a few times. The chain employs TRBV6-5 and TRBJ2-3, with 8 bases aligning to TRBD1. There are 17 residues in the CDR3. CDR1 and CDR2 from the germline V gene are MNHEY and SVGAGI. V dropped 6 bases and J dropped 2; count of bases not matched to a gene: 13. This chain's CDR3 is CASRARSWTGLTDTQYF. CDR3 nucleotide sequence: TGTGCCAGCAGGGCGAGGAGTTGGACAGGGCTCACAGATACGCAGTATTTT.

As for this clone: A much larger clone lies a single base off, so this may be a read error. The V and J genes are TRBV5-5 and TRBJ1-3; the D is unclear. The CDR3 is made up of 15 amino acids. Germline CDR1 and CDR2: SGHKS and YYEKEE (reference sequence). V was pared by 0 bases and J by 5 bases, with 12 bases between. The CDR3 region has the DNA TGTGCCAGCAGCTTGGACAGATTGGCTAGAAACACCATATATTTT. The encoded protein is CASSLDRLARNTIYF.

There are many counts of this clone. The rearrangement links TRBV11-2 to TRBJ2-1; the match to TRBD2 covers 7 bases. This CDR3 is built from 15 residues. V shed 6 bases, J shed 9 bases, and the junction held 14 bases outside the gene matches. Germline V gene data show CDR1 as SGHAT and CDR2 as FQNNGV. The CDR3: CASSPTRGGVGEQFF. DNA of the CDR3: TGTGCCAGCAGTCCTACTAGGGGAGGGGTCGGTGAGCAGTTCTTC.